The 6 T cell receptor beta chains reported below all come from one sample, sequenced in a study of beta chain features in type 1 diabetes. Every bit of the isolated RNA underwent reverse transcription, so sequencing read expressed TCRB transcripts. This table comes from immunoSEQ multiplex PCR, and its TCRdb copy is limited to in-frame clones, with some not included. In the table there are about 320,000 clones, less than 15% of which are singletons. The sequenced material came from central memory CD4+ T cells from blood. These receptors all come from a man in his thirties or forties in good health.

This clone was counted between two and nine times. The genes are TRBV29-1 and TRBJ2-3, with D perhaps matching TRBD2 (6 bases). V gave up 6 bases and J gave up 1 base, with 14 bases separating them. The CDR3 runs to 14 residues. Germline loops: CDR1 SQVTM, CDR2 ANQGSEA. CDR3: CSVRGGAGTDTQYF. The CDR3 DNA sequence: TGCAGCGTCCGAGGCGGGGCAGGCACAGATACGCAGTATTTT.

The table lists this clone with a few counts. This chain joins TRBV6-1 and TRBJ1-2, with D uncertain. In germline, CDR1 is MNHNS, CDR2 SASEGT. V was pared by 2 bases and J by 3 bases, with 13 bases between. CDR3 length: 15 amino acids. The CDR3, as DNA: TGTGCCAGCAGTGAATTAGTAGGGCAGGACTATGGCTACACCTTC. Translation: CASSELVGQDYGYTF.

This clone appeared many times. The sample contains more than one DNA sequence encoding this CDR3. V usage is TRBV7-2 and J usage is TRBJ1-1; 8 bases line up with TRBD1. Germline CDR1 and CDR2: SGHTA and FQGNSA. The V segment lost 5 bases and the J segment 7 bases; nucleotides outside the gene matches: 3. CDR3 size: 12 residues. The CDR3 DNA reads as TGTGCCAGCAGCCTTGGACAGGGTGAAGCTTTCTTT. It translates to CASSLGQGEAFF.

The CDR3: CASSFDRAGELFF. CDR3 DNA: TGTGCCAGCAGCTTCGACAGGGCCGGGGAGCTGTTTTTT. This rearrangement joins TRBV7-9 to TRBJ2-2; 7 bases fit TRBD1. Germline V gene data show CDR1 as SEHNR and CDR2 as FQNEAQ (reference sequence). The CDR3 totals 13 residues. J was trimmed by 6 bases and V by 3 bases; bases with no gene match: 1.

This clone was counted many times. The V gene is TRBV27, the J gene TRBJ2-7, with D unresolved. The germline V gene encodes CDR1 MNHEY and CDR2 SMNVEV (reference sequence). This CDR3 comprises 9 residues. The CDR3 DNA is TGTGCCAGCATAGCCCCGAGTGGCGTC. This codes for CASIAPSGV.

The chain couples TRBV15 to TRBJ2-7; 7 bases map to TRBD1. The CDR3 is made up of 15 amino acids. Germline V CDR1 and CDR2: LNHNV, YYDKDF (reference sequence). With V trimmed by 0 bases and J by 4 bases, 6 bases remained unmatched. This CDR3 is CATSREQGWDYEQYF. The CDR3 region has the DNA TGTGCCACCAGCAGAGAACAGGGGTGGGATTACGAGCAGTACTTC.